This entry is about one T cell receptor beta chain. This sample is part of a study of blood T cell repertoires in COVID-19. Study background: Whether acute or convalescent, the COVID-19 samples came from the United States, Italy and Spain. Sources were T cells, B-cell-depleted T cells, or PBMCs; the material itself was cDNA or gDNA.

Unmatched junction bases numbered 4, after V lost 5 bases and J lost 7 bases. The CDR3 has 14 residues. The V gene's germline CDR1 is LGHDT and CDR2 YNNKEL (reference sequence). Authors' analysis steps: Amplification from reference gene primers served as the basis for estimated nucleated cell counts. Assay used: immunoSEQ multiplex PCR; TCRdb lists only in-frame clones, some missing. D and trimming come from the DNA, and the V and J calls and clone size come from that table. This sample has about 130,000 clones; over 60% occur once, and the top ten carry around 1.8%. The TCR sequence derives from a woman in her 70s with acute or convalescent COVID-19. The specimen was peripheral blood. The rearrangement uses TRBV3-1 (or the pseudogene TRBV3-2) and TRBJ2-3; TRBD2 matches at 12 bases. The CDR3 coding sequence is TGTGCCAGCAGCTCTAGCGGGGGGGCAAATACGCAGTATTTT. Amino acids: CASSSSGGANTQYF.